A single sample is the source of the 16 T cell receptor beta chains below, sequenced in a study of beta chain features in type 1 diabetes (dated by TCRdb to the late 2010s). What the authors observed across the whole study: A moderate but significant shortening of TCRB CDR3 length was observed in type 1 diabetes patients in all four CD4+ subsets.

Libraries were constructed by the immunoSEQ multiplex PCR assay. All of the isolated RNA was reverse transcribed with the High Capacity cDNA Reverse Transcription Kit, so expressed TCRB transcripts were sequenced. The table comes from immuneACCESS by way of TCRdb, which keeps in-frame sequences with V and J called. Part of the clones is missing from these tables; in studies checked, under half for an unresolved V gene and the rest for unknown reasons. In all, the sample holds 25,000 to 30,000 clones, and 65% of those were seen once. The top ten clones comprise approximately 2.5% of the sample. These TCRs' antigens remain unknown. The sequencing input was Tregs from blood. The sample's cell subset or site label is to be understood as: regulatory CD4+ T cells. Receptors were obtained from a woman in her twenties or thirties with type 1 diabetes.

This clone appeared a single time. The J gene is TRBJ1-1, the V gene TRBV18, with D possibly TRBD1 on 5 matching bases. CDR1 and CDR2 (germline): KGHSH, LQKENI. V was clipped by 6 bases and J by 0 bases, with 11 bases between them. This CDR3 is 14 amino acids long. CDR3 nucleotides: TGTGCCAGCTCGCCGACAGCCTTGAACACTGAAGCTTTCTTT. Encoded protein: CASSPTALNTEAFF.

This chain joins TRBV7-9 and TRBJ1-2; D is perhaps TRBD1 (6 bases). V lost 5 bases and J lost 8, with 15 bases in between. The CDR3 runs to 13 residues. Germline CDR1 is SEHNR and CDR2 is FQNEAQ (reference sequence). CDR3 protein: CASSRTALLGYTF. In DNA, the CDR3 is TGTGCCAGCAGCCGGACAGCCCTGCTAGGCTACACCTTC.

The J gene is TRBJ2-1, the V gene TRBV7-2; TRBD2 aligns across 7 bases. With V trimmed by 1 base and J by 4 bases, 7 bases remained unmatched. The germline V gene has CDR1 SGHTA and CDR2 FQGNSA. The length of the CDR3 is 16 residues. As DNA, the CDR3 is TGTGCCAGCAGCTTAGTCTTCGGGGGGATATACAATGAGCAGTTCTTC. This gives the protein CASSLVFGGIYNEQFF. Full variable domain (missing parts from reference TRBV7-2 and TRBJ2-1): GAGVSQSPSNKVTEKGKDVELRCDPISGHTALYWYRQSLGQGLEFLIYFQGNSAPDKSGLPSDRFSAERTGGSVSTLTIQRTQQEDSAVYLCASSLVFGGIYNEQFFGPGTRLTVL.

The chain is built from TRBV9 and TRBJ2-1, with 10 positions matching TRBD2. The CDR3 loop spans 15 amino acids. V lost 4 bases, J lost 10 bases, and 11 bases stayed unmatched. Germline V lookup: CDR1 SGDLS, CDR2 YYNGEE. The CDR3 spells CASSRTITSGEEQFF. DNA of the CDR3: TGTGCCAGCAGCCGCACTATCACTAGCGGGGAAGAGCAGTTCTTC.

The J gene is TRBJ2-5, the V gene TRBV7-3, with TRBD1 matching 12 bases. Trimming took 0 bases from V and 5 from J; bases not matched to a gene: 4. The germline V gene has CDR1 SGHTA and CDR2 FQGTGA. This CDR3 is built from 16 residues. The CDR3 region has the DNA TGTGCCAGCAGCTTAACCTTGGGACAGGGGGCGGAGACCCAGTACTTC. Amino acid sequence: CASSLTLGQGAETQYF.

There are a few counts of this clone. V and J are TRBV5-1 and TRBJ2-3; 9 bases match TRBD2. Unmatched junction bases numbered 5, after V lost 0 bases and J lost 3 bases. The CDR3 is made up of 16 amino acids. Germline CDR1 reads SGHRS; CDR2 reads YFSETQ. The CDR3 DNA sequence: TGCGCCAGCAGCTTGGGTATAGCGGGAGCGACAGATACGCAGTATTTT. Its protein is CASSLGIAGATDTQYF.

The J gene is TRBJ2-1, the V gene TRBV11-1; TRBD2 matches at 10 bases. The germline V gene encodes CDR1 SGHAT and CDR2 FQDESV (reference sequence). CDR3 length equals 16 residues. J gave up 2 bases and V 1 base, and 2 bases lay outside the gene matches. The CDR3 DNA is TGTGCCAGCAGCTTAGTGACTAGCGGGCCCTACAATGAGCAGTTCTTC. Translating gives CASSLVTSGPYNEQFF.

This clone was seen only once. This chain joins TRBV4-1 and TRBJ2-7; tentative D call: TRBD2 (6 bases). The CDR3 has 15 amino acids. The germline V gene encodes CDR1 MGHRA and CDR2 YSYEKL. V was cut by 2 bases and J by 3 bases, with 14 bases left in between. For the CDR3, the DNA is TGCGCCAGCAGCCAATTCCGGGAGCTAATCTACGAGCAGTACTTC. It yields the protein CASSQFRELIYEQYF.

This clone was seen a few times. This CDR3 reads CASSQLQDVSGANVLTF. Written as DNA, the CDR3 is TGTGCCAGCAGCCAGTTACAGGATGTATCTGGGGCCAACGTCCTGACTTTC. The chain carries TRBV5-6 and TRBJ2-6, with D perhaps matching TRBD1 (5 bases). The CDR3 runs to 17 residues. V shed 4 bases and J shed 1 base, with 15 bases lying between them. Germline V gene lookup returns CDR1 SGHDT and CDR2 YYEEEE.

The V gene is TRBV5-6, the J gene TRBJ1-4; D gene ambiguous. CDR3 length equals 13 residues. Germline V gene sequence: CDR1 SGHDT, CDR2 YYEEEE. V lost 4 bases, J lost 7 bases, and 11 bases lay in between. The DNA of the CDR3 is TGTGCCAGCAGCCCCCGGGAATTTGAAAAACTGTTTTTT. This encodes CASSPREFEKLFF. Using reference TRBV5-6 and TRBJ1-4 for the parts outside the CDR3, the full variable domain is DAGVTQSPTHLIKTRGQQVTLRCSPKSGHDTVSWYQQALGQGPQFIFQYYEEEERQRGNFPDRFSGHQFPNYSSELNVNALLLGDSALYLCASSPREFEKLFFGSGTQLSVL.

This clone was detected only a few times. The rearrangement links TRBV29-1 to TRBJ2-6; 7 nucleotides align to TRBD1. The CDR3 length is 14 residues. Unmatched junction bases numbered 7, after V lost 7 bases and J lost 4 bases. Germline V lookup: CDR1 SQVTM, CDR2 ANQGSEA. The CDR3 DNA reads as TGCAGCGCCAGCGACAGGGCGGGGGCCAACGTCCTGACTTTC. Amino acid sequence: CSASDRAGANVLTF. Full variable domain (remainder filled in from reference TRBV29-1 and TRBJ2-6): SAVISQKPSRDICQRGTSLTIQCQVDSQVTMMFWYRQQPGQSLTLIATANQGSEATYESGFVIDKFPISRPNLTFSTLTVSNMSPEDSSIYLCSASDRAGANVLTFGAGSRLTVL.

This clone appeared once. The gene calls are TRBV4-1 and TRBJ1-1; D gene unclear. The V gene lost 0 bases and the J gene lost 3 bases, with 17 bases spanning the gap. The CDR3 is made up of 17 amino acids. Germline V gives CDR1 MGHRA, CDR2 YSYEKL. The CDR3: CASSQDSRSIGDTEAFF. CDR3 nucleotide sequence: TGCGCCAGCAGCCAAGATTCCCGGTCTATTGGAGACACTGAAGCTTTCTTT.

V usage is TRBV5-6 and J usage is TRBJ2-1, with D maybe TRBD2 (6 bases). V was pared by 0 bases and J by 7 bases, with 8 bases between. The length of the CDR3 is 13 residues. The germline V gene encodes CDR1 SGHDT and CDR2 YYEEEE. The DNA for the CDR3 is TGTGCCAGCAGCTTGGATCGGGGGAATGAGCAGTTCTTC. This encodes CASSLDRGNEQFF.

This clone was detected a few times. The CDR3 bases are TGTGCCAGCAGCTTACAGGGTGGCGAGCAGTACTTC. It codes for CASSLQGGEQYF. The chain links TRBV7-9 to TRBJ2-7; D is possibly TRBD1 (5 bases). Germline assignment: CDR1 SEHNR and CDR2 FQNEAQ (reference sequence). V shed 2 bases and J shed 6 bases, with 8 bases lying between them. The CDR3 runs to 12 residues.

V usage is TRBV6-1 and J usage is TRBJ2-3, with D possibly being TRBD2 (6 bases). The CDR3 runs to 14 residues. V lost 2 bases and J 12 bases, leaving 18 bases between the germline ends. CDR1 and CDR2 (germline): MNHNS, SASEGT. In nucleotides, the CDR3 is TGTGCCAGCAGTGAACCTTTCCGGGACTCCCAACAGTATTTT. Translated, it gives CASSEPFRDSQQYF.

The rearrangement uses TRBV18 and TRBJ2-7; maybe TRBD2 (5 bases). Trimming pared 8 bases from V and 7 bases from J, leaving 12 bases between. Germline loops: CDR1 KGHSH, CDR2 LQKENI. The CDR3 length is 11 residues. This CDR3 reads CASKRSGEQYF. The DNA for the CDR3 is TGTGCCAGCAAACGGTCGGGAGAGCAGTACTTC.